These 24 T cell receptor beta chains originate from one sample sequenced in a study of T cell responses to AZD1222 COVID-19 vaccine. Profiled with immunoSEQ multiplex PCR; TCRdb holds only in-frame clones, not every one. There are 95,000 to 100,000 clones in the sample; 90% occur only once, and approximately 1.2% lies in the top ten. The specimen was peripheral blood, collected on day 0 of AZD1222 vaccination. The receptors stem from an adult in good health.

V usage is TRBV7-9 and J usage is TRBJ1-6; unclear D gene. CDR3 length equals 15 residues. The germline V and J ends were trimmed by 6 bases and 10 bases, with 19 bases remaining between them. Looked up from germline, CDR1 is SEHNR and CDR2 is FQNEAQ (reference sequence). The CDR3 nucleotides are TGTGCCAGCAGTTCAATGGGAATTACCGGCTCACCCCTCCACTTT. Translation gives CASSSMGITGSPLHF.

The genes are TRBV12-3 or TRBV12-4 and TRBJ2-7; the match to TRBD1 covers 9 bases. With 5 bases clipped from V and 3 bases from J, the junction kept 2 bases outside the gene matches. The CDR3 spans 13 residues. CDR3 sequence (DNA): TGTGCCAGCAGTCCGGGACAGGGCTACGAGCAGTACTTC. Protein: CASSPGQGYEQYF.

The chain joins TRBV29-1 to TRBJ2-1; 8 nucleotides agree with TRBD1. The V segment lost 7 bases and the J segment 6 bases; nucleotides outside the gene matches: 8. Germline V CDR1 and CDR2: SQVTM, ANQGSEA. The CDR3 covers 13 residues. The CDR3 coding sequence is TGCAGCGCTTCCGGGACAGGCTTCAATGAGCAGTTCTTC. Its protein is CSASGTGFNEQFF.

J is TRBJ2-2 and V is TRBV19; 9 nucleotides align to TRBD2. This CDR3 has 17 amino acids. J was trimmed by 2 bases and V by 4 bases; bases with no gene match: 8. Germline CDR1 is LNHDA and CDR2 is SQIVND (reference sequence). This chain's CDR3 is CASSTDIAGVNTGELFF. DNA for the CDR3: TGTGCCAGTAGTACCGACATAGCGGGGGTCAACACCGGGGAGCTGTTTTTT.

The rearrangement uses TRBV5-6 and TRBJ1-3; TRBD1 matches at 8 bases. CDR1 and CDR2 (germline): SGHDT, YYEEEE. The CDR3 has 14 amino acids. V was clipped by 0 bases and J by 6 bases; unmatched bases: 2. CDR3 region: CASSLVTGENTIYF. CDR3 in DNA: TGTGCCAGCAGCTTGGTGACAGGGGAAAACACCATATATTTT.

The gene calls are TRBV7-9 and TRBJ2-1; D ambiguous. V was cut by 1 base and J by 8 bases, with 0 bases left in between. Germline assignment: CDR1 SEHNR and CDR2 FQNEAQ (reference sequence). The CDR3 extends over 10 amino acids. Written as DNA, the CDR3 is TGTGCCAGCAGCTTAGATGAGCAGTTCTTC. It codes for CASSLDEQFF.

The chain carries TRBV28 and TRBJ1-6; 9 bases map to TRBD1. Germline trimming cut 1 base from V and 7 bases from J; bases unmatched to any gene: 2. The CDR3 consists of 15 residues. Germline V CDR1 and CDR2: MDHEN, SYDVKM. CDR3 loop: CASSLLGQGNSPLHF. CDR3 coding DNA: TGTGCCAGCAGTTTATTGGGACAGGGCAATTCACCCCTCCACTTT.

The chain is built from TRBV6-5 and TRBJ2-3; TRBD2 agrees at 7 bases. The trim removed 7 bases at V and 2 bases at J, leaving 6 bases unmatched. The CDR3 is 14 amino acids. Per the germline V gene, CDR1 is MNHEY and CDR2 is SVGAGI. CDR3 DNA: TGTGCCAGCAAAGGCGGGGGAACCACAGATACGCAGTATTTT. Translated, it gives CASKGGGTTDTQYF.

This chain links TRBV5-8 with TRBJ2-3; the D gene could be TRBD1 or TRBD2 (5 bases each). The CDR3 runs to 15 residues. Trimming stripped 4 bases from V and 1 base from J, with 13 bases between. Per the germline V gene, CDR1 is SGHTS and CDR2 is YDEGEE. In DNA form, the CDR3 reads TGTGCCAGCAGCCCGGTCGAGGGACGCACAGATACGCAGTATTTT. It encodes CASSPVEGRTDTQYF.

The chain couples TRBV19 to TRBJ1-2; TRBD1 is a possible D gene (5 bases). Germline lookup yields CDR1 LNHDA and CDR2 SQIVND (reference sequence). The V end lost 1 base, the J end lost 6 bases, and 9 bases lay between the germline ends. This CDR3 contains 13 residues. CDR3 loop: CASSIAQADGYTF. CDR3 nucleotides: TGTGCCAGTAGTATAGCACAGGCGGATGGCTACACCTTC.

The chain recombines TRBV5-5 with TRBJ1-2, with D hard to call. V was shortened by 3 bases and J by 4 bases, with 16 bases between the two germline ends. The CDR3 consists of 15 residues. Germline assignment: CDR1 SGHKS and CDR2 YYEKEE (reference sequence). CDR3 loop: CASSSLKGGGYGYTF. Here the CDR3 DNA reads TGTGCCAGCAGCTCCCTCAAGGGAGGAGGCTATGGCTACACCTTC.

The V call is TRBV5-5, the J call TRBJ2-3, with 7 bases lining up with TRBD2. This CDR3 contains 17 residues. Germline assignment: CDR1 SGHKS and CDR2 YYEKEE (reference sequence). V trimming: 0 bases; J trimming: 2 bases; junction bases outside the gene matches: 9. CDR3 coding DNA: TGTGCCAGCAGCTTGGCCCCACGGGAGGTTCCCACAGATACGCAGTATTTT. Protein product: CASSLAPREVPTDTQYF. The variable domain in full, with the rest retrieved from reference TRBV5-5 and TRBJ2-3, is DAGVTQSPTHLIKTRGQQVTLRCSPISGHKSVSWYQQVLGQGPQFIFQYYEKEERGRGNFPDRFSARQFPNYSSELNVNALLLGDSALYLCASSLAPREVPTDTQYFGPGTRLTVL.

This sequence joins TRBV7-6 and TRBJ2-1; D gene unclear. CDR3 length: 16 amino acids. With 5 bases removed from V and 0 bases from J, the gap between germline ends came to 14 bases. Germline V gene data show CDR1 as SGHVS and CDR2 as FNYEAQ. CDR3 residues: CASSLSRRASYNEQFF. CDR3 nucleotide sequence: TGTGCCAGCAGCCTTAGTCGGAGAGCCTCCTACAATGAGCAGTTCTTC.

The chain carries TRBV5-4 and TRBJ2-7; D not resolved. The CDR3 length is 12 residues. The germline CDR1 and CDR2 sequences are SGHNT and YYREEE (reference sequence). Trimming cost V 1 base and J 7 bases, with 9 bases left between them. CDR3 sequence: CASSLLASEQYF. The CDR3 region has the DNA TGTGCCAGCAGCTTGTTGGCGTCGGAGCAGTACTTC.

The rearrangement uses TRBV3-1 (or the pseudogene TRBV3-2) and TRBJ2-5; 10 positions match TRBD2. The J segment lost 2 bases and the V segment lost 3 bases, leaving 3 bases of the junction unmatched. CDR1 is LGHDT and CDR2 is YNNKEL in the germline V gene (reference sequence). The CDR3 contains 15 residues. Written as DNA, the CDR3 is TGTGCCAGCAGCCACCTTAGCGGGGGGCAAGAGACCCAGTACTTC. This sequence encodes CASSHLSGGQETQYF.

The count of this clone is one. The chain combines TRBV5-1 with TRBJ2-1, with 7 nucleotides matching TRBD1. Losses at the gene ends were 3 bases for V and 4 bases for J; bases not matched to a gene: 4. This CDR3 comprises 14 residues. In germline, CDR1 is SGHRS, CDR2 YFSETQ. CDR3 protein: CASSSTTGYNEQFF. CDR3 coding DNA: TGCGCCAGCAGCTCGACGACAGGGTACAATGAGCAGTTCTTC.

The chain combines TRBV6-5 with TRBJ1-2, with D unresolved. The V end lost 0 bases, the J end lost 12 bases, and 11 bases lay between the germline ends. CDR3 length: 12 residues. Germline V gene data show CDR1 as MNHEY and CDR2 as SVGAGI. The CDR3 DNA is TGTGCCAGCAGTTACTCGGGAGGAAAGAACACCTTC. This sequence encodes CASSYSGGKNTF.

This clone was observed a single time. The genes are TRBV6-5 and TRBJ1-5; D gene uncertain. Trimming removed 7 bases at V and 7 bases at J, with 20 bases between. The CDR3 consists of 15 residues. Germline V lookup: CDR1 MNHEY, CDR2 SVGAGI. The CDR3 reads CASTRYPPVNQPQHF. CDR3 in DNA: TGTGCCAGCACTCGTTACCCGCCCGTGAACCAGCCCCAGCATTTT.

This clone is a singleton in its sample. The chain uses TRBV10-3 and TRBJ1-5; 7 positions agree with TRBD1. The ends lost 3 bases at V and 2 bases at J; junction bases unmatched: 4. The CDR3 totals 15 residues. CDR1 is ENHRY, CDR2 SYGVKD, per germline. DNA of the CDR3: TGTGCCATCAGTGACAGGGGGTTCGGCAATCAGCCCCAGCATTTT. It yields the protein CAISDRGFGNQPQHF.

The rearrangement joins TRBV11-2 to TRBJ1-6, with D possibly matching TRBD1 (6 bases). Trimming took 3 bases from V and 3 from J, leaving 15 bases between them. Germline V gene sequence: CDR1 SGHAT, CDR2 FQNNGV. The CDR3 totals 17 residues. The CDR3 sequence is CASSFSQGAFYNSPLHF. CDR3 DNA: TGTGCCAGCAGCTTTTCACAGGGCGCTTTCTATAATTCACCCCTCCACTTT. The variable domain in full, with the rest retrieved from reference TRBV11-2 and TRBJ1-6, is EAGVAQSPRYKIIEKRQSVAFWCNPISGHATLYWYQQILGQGPKLLIQFQNNGVVDDSQLPKDRFSAERLKGVDSTLKIQPAKLEDSAVYLCASSFSQGAFYNSPLHFGNGTRLTVT.

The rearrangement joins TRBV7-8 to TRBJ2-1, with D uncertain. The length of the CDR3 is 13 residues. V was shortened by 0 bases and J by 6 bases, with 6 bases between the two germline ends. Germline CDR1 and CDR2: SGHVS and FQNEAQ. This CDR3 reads CASSLAGSNEQFF. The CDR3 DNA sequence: TGTGCCAGCAGCTTAGCGGGATCCAATGAGCAGTTCTTC.

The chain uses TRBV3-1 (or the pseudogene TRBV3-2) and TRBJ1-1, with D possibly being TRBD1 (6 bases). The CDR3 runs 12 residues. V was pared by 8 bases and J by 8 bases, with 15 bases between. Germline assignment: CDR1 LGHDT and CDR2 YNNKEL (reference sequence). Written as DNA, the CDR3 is TGTGCCAGCCCCACGAGTGGGACAGAAGCTTTCTTT. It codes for CASPTSGTEAFF.

Written as DNA, the CDR3 is TGTGCCAGCAGCGTAGGGCTAGCTGCCTCCTACGAGCAGTACTTC. Translated, it gives CASSVGLAASYEQYF. The chain joins TRBV9 to TRBJ2-7; the D gene is possibly TRBD2 (5 bases). Germline assignment: CDR1 SGDLS and CDR2 YYNGEE. The CDR3 sequence is 15 residues long. Trimming removed 0 bases at V and 0 bases at J, with 10 bases between.

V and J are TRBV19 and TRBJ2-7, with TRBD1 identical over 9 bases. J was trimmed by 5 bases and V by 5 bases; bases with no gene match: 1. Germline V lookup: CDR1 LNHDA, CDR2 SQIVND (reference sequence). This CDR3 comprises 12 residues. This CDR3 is CASSGTGNEQYF. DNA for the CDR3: TGTGCCAGTAGTGGGACAGGGAACGAGCAGTACTTC. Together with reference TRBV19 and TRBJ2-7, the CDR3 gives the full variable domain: DGGITQSPKYLFRKEGQNVTLSCEQNLNHDAMYWYRQDPGQGLRLIYYSQIVNDFQKGDIAEGYSVSREKKESFPLTVTSAQKNPTAFYLCASSGTGNEQYFGPGTRLTVT.